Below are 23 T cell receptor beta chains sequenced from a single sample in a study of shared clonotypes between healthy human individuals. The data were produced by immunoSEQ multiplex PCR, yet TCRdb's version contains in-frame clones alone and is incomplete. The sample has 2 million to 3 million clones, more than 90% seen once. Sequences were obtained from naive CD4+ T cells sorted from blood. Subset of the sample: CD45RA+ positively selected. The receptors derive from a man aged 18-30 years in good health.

The CDR3 region is CASSSGDEKLFF. DNA for the CDR3: TGTGCCAGCAGCTCGGGAGATGAAAAACTGTTTTTT. The V and J genes are TRBV11-3 and TRBJ1-4; D is undetermined. Between the trimmed V and J ends, which lost 4 bases and 6 bases, there was a span of 6 bases. Germline CDR1 reads SGHNT; CDR2 reads YENEEA. This CDR3 comprises 12 residues.

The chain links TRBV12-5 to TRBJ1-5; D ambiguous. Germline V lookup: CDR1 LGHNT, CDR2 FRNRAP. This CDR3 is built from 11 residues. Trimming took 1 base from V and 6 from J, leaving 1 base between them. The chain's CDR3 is CASGLGQPQHF. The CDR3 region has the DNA TGTGCTAGTGGTTTGGGTCAGCCCCAGCATTTT.

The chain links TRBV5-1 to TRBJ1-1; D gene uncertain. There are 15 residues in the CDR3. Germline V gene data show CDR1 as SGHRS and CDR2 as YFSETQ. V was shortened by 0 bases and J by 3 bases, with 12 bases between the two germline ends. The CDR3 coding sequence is TGCGCCAGCAGCTTGGGTGACTCATGGGACACTGAAGCTTTCTTT. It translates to CASSLGDSWDTEAFF.

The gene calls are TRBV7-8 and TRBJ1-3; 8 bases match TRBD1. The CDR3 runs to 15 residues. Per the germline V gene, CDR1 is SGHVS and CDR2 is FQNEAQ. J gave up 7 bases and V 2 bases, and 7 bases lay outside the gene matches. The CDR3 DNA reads TGTGCCAGCAGCTTACGACAGGGGATTAGGAACACCATATATTTT. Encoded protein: CASSLRQGIRNTIYF.

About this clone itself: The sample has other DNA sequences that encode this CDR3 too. The CDR3 DNA reads as TGTGCCAGCAGTCGTGGGGTAGGAACTGAAGCTTTCTTT. The encoded protein is CASSRGVGTEAFF. The gene calls are TRBV6-5 and TRBJ1-1; D gene unclear. V was pared by 5 bases and J by 5 bases, with 12 bases between. The CDR3 spans 13 residues. Germline CDR1 reads MNHEY; CDR2 reads SVGAGI.

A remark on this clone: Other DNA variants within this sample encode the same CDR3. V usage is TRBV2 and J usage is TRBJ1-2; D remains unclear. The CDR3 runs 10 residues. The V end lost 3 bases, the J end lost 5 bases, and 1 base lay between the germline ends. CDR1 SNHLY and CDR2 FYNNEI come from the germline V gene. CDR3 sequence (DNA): TGTGCCAGCAGTGATTATGGCTACACCTTC. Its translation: CASSDYGYTF. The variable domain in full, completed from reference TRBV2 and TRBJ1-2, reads EPEVTQTPSHQVTQMGQEVILRCVPISNHLYFYWYRQILGQKVEFLVSFYNNEISEKSEIFDDQFSVERPDGSNFTLKIRSTKLEDSAMYFCASSDYGYTFGSGTRLTVV.

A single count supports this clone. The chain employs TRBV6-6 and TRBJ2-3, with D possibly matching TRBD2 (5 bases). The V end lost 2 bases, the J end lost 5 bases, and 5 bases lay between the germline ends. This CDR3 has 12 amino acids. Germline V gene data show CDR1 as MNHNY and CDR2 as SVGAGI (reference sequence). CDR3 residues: CASSYEGDTQYF. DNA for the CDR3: TGTGCCAGCAGTTACGAGGGAGATACGCAGTATTTT.

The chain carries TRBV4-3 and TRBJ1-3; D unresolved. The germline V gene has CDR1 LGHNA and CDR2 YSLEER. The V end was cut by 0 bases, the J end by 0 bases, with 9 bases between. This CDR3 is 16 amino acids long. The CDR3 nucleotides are TGCGCCAGCAGCCAAGAAGCTTCACTCTCTGGAAACACCATATATTTT. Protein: CASSQEASLSGNTIYF.

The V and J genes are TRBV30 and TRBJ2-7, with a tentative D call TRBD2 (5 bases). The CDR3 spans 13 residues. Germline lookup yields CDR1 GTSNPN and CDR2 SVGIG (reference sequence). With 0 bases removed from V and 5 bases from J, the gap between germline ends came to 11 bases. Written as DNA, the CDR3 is TGTGCCTGGAGTGTACGTGAGGGTCACGAGCAGTACTTC. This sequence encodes CAWSVREGHEQYF.

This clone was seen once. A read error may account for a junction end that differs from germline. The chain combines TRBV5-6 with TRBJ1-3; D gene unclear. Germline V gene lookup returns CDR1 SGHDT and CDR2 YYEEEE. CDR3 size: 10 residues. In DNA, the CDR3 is TGTGCCAGCAGCTCGCCGGGCCTCTGTTTT. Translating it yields CASSSPGLCF.

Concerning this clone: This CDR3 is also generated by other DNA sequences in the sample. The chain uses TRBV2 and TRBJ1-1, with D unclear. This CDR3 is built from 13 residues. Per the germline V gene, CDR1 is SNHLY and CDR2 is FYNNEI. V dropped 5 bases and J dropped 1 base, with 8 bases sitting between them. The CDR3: CASSPRGNTEAFF. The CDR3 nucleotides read TGTGCCAGCAGTCCCCGCGGGAACACTGAAGCTTTCTTT. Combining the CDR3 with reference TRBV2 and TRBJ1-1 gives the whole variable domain EPEVTQTPSHQVTQMGQEVILRCVPISNHLYFYWYRQILGQKVEFLVSFYNNEISEKSEIFDDQFSVERPDGSNFTLKIRSTKLEDSAMYFCASSPRGNTEAFFGQGTRLTVV.

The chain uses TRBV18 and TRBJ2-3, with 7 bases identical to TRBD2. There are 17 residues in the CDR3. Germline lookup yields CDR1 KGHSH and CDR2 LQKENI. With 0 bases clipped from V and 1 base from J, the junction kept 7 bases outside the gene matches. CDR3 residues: CASSPPLAERGTDTQYF. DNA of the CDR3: TGTGCCAGCTCACCACCCCTAGCGGAGAGGGGCACAGATACGCAGTATTTT.

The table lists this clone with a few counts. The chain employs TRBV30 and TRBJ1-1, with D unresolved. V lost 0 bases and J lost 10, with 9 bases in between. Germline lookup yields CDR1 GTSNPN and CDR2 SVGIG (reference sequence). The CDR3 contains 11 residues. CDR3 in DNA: TGTGCCTGGAGTGTACCATCGGGAGCTTTCTTT. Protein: CAWSVPSGAFF.

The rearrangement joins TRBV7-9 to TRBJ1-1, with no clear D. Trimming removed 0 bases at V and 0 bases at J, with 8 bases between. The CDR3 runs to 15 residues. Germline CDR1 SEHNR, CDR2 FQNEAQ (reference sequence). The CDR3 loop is CASSLARGVNTEAFF. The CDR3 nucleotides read TGTGCCAGCAGCTTAGCTAGAGGCGTGAACACTGAAGCTTTCTTT.

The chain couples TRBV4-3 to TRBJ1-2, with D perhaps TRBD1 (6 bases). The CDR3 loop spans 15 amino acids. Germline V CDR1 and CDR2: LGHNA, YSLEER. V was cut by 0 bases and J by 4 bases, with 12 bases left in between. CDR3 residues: CASSQDLGAVYGYTF. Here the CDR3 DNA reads TGCGCCAGCAGCCAAGATCTGGGGGCGGTCTATGGCTACACCTTC.

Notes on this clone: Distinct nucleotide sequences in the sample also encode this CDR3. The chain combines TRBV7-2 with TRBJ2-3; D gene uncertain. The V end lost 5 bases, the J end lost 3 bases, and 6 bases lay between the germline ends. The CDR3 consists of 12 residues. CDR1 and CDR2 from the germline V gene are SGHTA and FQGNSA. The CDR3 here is CASSPTTDTQYF. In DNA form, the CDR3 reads TGTGCCAGCAGCCCAACAACAGATACGCAGTATTTT. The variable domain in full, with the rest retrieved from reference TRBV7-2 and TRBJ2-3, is GAGVSQSPSNKVTEKGKDVELRCDPISGHTALYWYRQSLGQGLEFLIYFQGNSAPDKSGLPSDRFSAERTGGSVSTLTIQRTQQEDSAVYLCASSPTTDTQYFGPGTRLTVL.

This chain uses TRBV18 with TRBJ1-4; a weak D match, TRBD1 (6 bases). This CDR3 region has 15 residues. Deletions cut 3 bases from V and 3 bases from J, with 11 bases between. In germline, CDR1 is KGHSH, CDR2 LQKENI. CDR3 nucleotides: TGTGCCAGCTCACCGCCAGGGGCGTCTAATGAAAAACTGTTTTTT. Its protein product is CASSPPGASNEKLFF.

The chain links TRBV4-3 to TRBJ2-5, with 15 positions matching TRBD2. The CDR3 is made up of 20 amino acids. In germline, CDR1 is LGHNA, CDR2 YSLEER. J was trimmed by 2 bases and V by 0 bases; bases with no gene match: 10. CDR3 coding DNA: TGCGCCAGCAGCCAAGAAGGCCCGGGACTAGCGGGAGGCCGACAAGAGACCCAGTACTTC. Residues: CASSQEGPGLAGGRQETQYF.

CDR3 DNA sequence: TGTGCCAGCAGAACGAAGGGACGGCCAAACATTCAGTACTTC. It encodes CASRTKGRPNIQYF. This sequence joins TRBV6-5 and TRBJ2-4, with D perhaps given as TRBD1 or TRBD2 (5 bases each). Germline V gene data show CDR1 as MNHEY and CDR2 as SVGAGI. V lost 6 bases, J lost 6 bases, and 15 bases lay in between. This CDR3 has 14 residues.

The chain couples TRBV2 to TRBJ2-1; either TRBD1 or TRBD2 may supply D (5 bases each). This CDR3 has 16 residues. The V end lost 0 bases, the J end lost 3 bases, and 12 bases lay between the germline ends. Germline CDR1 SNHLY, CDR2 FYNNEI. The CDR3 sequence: CASSEAWGLGYNEQFF. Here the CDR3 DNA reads TGTGCCAGCAGTGAAGCATGGGGGTTAGGCTACAATGAGCAGTTCTTC. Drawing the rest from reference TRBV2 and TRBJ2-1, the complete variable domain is EPEVTQTPSHQVTQMGQEVILRCVPISNHLYFYWYRQILGQKVEFLVSFYNNEISEKSEIFDDQFSVERPDGSNFTLKIRSTKLEDSAMYFCASSEAWGLGYNEQFFGPGTRLTVL.

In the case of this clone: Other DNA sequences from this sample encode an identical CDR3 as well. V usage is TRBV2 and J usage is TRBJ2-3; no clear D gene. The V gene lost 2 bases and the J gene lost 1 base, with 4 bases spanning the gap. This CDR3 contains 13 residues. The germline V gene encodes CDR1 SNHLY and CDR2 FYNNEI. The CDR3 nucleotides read TGTGCCAGCAGTGAACAGGGCACAGATACGCAGTATTTT. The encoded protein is CASSEQGTDTQYF. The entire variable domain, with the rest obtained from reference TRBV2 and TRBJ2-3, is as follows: EPEVTQTPSHQVTQMGQEVILRCVPISNHLYFYWYRQILGQKVEFLVSFYNNEISEKSEIFDDQFSVERPDGSNFTLKIRSTKLEDSAMYFCASSEQGTDTQYFGPGTRLTVL.

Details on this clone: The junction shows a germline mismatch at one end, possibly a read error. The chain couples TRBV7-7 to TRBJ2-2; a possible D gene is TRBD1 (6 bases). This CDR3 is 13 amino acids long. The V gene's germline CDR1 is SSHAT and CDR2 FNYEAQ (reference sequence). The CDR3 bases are TGTGCTAGCAGCCGACAGGACCTCGGGGAGCTGTTTTTT. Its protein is CASSRQDLGELFF.

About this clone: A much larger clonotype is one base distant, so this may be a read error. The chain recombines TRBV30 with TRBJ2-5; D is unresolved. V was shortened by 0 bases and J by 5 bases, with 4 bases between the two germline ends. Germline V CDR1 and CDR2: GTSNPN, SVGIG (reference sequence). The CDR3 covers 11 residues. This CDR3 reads CAWSVHETQYF. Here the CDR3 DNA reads TGTGCCTGGAGTGTACATGAGACCCAGTACTTC. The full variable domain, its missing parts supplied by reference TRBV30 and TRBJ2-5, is SQTIHQWPATLVQPVGSPLSLECTVEGTSNPNLYWYRQAAGRGLQLLFYSVGIGQISSEVPQNLSASRPQDRQFILSSKKLLLSDSGFYLCAWSVHETQYFGPGTRLLVL.